This T cell receptor beta chain stems from a study of cytomegalovirus exposure and HLA in healthy donors. Comments on this clone: No antigen is known for it.

Losses at the gene ends were 9 bases for V and 1 base for J; bases not matched to a gene: 12. The CDR3 contains 16 residues. Germline values: CDR1 LNHDA, CDR2 SQIVND (reference sequence). Study-level points and caveats: Highest at DRB1 and lowest at HLA-C, TCR association rates differed among HLA loci in a later analysis. The study designated 150 or so TCR beta chains cytomegalovirus-associated. Analysis performed later found 16,951 TCR beta sequences associated with HLA alleles at 0.05 false discovery rate.

The PCR contained 60 Vbeta and 13 Jbeta primers. Assay used: immunoSEQ multiplex PCR; TCRdb lists only in-frame clones, some missing. The table lists approximately 200,000 clones, more than 65% of them singletons. What was sequenced was PBMCs. The clonotype originates from a woman aged 25 to 45 in good health and CMV-seropositive. The chain is built from TRBV19 and TRBJ1-3, with 7 bases lining up with TRBD1. CDR3 loop: CARPIGGNVSGNTIYF. The CDR3 coding sequence is TGTGCCAGACCCATAGGGGGCAACGTTTCTGGAAACACCATATATTTT.